Sequencing of this TCR beta chain was carried out in a study of blood T cell repertoires in COVID-19. In the study overall: Collection of acute and convalescent COVID-19 samples took place in the United States, Italy and Spain. Nucleic acid was either cDNA or gDNA, and it came from T cells, B-cell-depleted T cells, or PBMCs.

As originally analysed: Amplification from reference gene primers served as the basis for estimated nucleated cell counts. Using immunoSEQ multiplex PCR, the repertoire was profiled, and TCRdb retains in-frame clones only, with some absent. V, J and clone size derive from that table, while D and trimming were established from the DNA sequence. This repertoire shows around 130,000 clones, 84% found once; its top ten account for about 18%. V shed 0 bases and J shed 5 bases, with 19 bases lying between them. The CDR3 totals 17 residues. In germline, CDR1 is LNHNV, CDR2 YYDKDF (reference sequence). The V call is TRBV15, the J call TRBJ2-5; perhaps TRBD1 as D (6 bases). The receptor comes from a woman at least 80 years old with acute or convalescent COVID-19. The sample consisted of peripheral blood. For the CDR3, the DNA is TGTGCCACCAGCAGAGATACCCCAGGGGTTTTTTGGGAGACCCAGTACTTC. Encoded protein: CATSRDTPGVFWETQYF.